Shown below are 24 T cell receptor beta chains from a single sample sequenced in a study of PD-1 blockade in classical Hodgkin lymphoma. The repertoire was sequenced with immunoSEQ multiplex PCR; TCRdb's copy has only in-frame clones and lacks some. The sample contains under 35,000 clones, around 85% of which appear only once. Time point denoted: cycle 4 day 1 (C4D1), after more than five weeks of nivolumab. Brentuximab vedotin exposure varied, and every patient relapsed after autologous stem cell transplantation. Thawed PBMCs yielded CD4+ T cells through magnetic negative selection. The source was CD4+ T cells from blood, collected before the fourth cycle of nivolumab. The origin of the receptors is a human donor with classical Hodgkin lymphoma.

The chain is built from TRBV6-6 and TRBJ1-1; D is ambiguous. Trimming stripped 2 bases from V and 0 bases from J, with 7 bases between. The CDR3 runs to 14 residues. Germline CDR1 and CDR2: MNHNY and SVGAGI (reference sequence). CDR3 sequence: CASSYARMNTEAFF. In nucleotides, the CDR3 is TGTGCCAGCAGTTACGCCCGGATGAACACTGAAGCTTTCTTT.

J is TRBJ1-5 and V is TRBV6-1; 9 bases align to TRBD1. With V trimmed by 4 bases and J by 1 base, 8 bases remained unmatched. The CDR3 runs to 17 residues. Germline CDR1 reads MNHNS; CDR2 reads SASEGT. The CDR3 coding sequence is TGTGCCAGCAGTGCAGGGACAGGGAGGGTGAGCAATCAGCCCCAGCATTTT. Translated, it gives CASSAGTGRVSNQPQHF.

This chain joins TRBV7-2 and TRBJ2-1, with D hard to call. From germline, CDR1 is SGHTA and CDR2 FQGNSA. The CDR3 runs 13 residues. The V and J ends lost 8 bases and 2 bases respectively, with 10 bases between them. The CDR3 DNA reads as TGTGCCAGCGCCCCCGGCCCCTACAATGAGCAGTTCTTC. Protein sequence: CASAPGPYNEQFF.

V is TRBV15 and J is TRBJ2-7, with D uncertain. Germline loops: CDR1 LNHNV, CDR2 YYDKDF (reference sequence). The V and J ends lost 0 bases and 3 bases respectively, with 9 bases between them. This CDR3 contains 14 residues. CDR3 region: CATSRELASYEQYF. The CDR3 DNA reads TGTGCCACCAGCAGAGAATTGGCTAGCTACGAGCAGTACTTC.

The chain uses TRBV5-1 and TRBJ2-3, with TRBD2 matching 12 bases. The germline V gene encodes CDR1 SGHRS and CDR2 YFSETQ. V dropped 0 bases and J dropped 0; count of bases not matched to a gene: 2. CDR3 length: 17 residues. CDR3 residues: CASSLGTSGKSTDTQYF. The CDR3 DNA reads TGCGCCAGCAGCTTGGGGACTAGCGGGAAGAGCACAGATACGCAGTATTTT. The whole variable domain, remainder taken from reference TRBV5-1 and TRBJ2-3, is KAGVTQTPRYLIKTRGQQVTLSCSPISGHRSVSWYQQTPGQGLQFLFEYFSETQRNKGNFPGRFSGRQFSNSRSEMNVSTLELGDSALYLCASSLGTSGKSTDTQYFGPGTRLTVL.

This clone showed up just once. V is TRBV28 and J is TRBJ2-2; TRBD1 might be the D (6 bases). The V gene's germline CDR1 is MDHEN and CDR2 SYDVKM. The CDR3 extends over 15 amino acids. Trimming took off 6 bases at V and 4 bases at J, with 15 bases between the two ends. CDR3: CASSRTSRGTGELFF. The CDR3 DNA reads TGTGCCAGCAGCCGTACCTCCAGGGGCACCGGGGAGCTGTTTTTT. Filled out from reference TRBV28 and TRBJ2-2, the complete variable domain reads DVKVTQSSRYLVKRTGEKVFLECVQDMDHENMFWYRQDPGLGLRLIYFSYDVKMKEKGDIPEGYSVSREKKERFSLILESASTNQTSMYLCASSRTSRGTGELFFGEGSRLTVL.

The chain employs TRBV15 and TRBJ2-2, with 10 bases that match TRBD2. The CDR3 is 16 residues long. V was pared by 0 bases and J by 5 bases, with 3 bases of the junction left unmatched. Germline-derived CDR1 and CDR2 are LNHNV and YYDKDF (reference sequence). This CDR3 is CATSREASGRTGELFF. DNA for the CDR3: TGTGCCACCAGCAGAGAGGCTAGCGGGAGAACCGGGGAGCTGTTTTTT. Full variable domain (missing parts from reference TRBV15 and TRBJ2-2): DAMVIQNPRYQVTQFGKPVTLSCSQTLNHNVMYWYQQKSSQAPKLLFHYYDKDFNNEADTPDNFQSRRPNTSFCFLDIRSPGLGDTAMYLCATSREASGRTGELFFGEGSRLTVL.

This clone was counted a single time. The gene calls are TRBV6-1 and TRBJ2-1; a weak D match, TRBD2 (5 bases). Germline CDR1 MNHNS, CDR2 SASEGT. CDR3 length equals 17 residues. V was pared by 2 bases and J by 7 bases, with 21 bases between. CDR3 sequence reads: CASSENSIRPSGNEQFF. Written as DNA, the CDR3 is TGTGCCAGCAGTGAAAACAGCATCAGGCCCTCGGGAAATGAGCAGTTCTTC.

This chain links TRBV18 with TRBJ2-7; TRBD2 aligns across 11 bases. This CDR3 is built from 15 residues. CDR1 KGHSH and CDR2 LQKENI come from the germline V gene. The ends lost 2 bases at V and 4 bases at J; junction bases unmatched: 4. This chain's CDR3 is CASSPGLAGIYEQYF. The CDR3, as DNA: TGTGCCAGCTCACCAGGACTAGCGGGTATTTACGAGCAGTACTTC.

The V and J genes are TRBV11-2 and TRBJ2-3, with 10 bases identical to TRBD2. V lost 4 bases, J lost 4 bases, and 11 bases stayed unmatched. This CDR3 comprises 17 residues. Germline values: CDR1 SGHAT, CDR2 FQNNGV. The CDR3 reads CASSSLSSGRNADTQYF. The CDR3 nucleotides are TGTGCCAGCAGCTCCCTATCTAGCGGGAGAAACGCAGATACGCAGTATTTT. Supplemented by reference TRBV11-2 and TRBJ2-3, the full variable domain reads EAGVAQSPRYKIIEKRQSVAFWCNPISGHATLYWYQQILGQGPKLLIQFQNNGVVDDSQLPKDRFSAERLKGVDSTLKIQPAKLEDSAVYLCASSSLSSGRNADTQYFGPGTRLTVL.

This clone was detected only once. The chain uses TRBV2 and TRBJ1-6; D gene unclear. Germline-derived CDR1 and CDR2 are SNHLY and FYNNEI. V dropped 6 bases and J dropped 3 bases, with 0 bases sitting between them. This CDR3 has 11 amino acids. CDR3 protein: CASSYNSPLHF. The CDR3 coding sequence is TGTGCCAGCAGCTATAATTCACCCCTCCACTTT.

The chain employs TRBV2 and TRBJ1-1, with 7 bases lining up with TRBD1. Germline CDR1 SNHLY, CDR2 FYNNEI. CDR3 size: 13 residues. Trimming removed 8 bases from V and 4 bases from J; junction bases left unmatched: 7. CDR3 protein: CASGTETFTEAFF. In nucleotides, the CDR3 is TGTGCCAGCGGGACAGAAACTTTCACTGAAGCTTTCTTT.

V and J are TRBV7-9 and TRBJ2-5; TRBD2 matches at 10 bases. Germline V lookup: CDR1 SEHNR, CDR2 FQNEAQ (reference sequence). Trimming at V came to 7 bases and at J to 4 bases, leaving 3 bases not matched to a gene. The CDR3 loop spans 13 amino acids. The CDR3 sequence is CASNEREGETQYF. CDR3 coding DNA: TGTGCCAGCAACGAGCGGGAGGGAGAGACCCAGTACTTC.

The chain combines TRBV28 with TRBJ2-7, with D unresolved. The CDR3 loop spans 15 amino acids. The germline V gene encodes CDR1 MDHEN and CDR2 SYDVKM. V dropped 6 bases and J dropped 0 bases, with 15 bases sitting between them. For the CDR3, the DNA is TGTGCCAGCAGGTCGGGCGGAGTTAGCTCCTACGAGCAGTACTTC. Amino acid sequence: CASRSGGVSSYEQYF.

The chain is built from TRBV19 and TRBJ1-5; 9 bases align to TRBD1. Germline V gives CDR1 LNHDA, CDR2 SQIVND (reference sequence). There are 15 residues in the CDR3. V was pared by 3 bases and J by 6 bases, with 6 bases of the junction left unmatched. The CDR3, as DNA: TGTGCCAGTAGTATCCAGTACAGGGGGCCTCAGCCCCAGCATTTT. Translation gives CASSIQYRGPQPQHF.

This chain joins TRBV11-2 and TRBJ1-1, with TRBD1 matching 8 bases. J gave up 5 bases and V 0 bases, and 2 bases lay outside the gene matches. The CDR3 totals 14 residues. Germline CDR1 reads SGHAT; CDR2 reads FQNNGV. This chain's CDR3 is CASSLDRGQTEAFF. The CDR3 DNA is TGTGCCAGCAGCTTAGACAGGGGGCAGACTGAAGCTTTCTTT.

This clone was seen a few times. V usage is TRBV27 and J usage is TRBJ1-5; D remains ambiguous. CDR1 is MNHEY, CDR2 SMNVEV, per germline (reference sequence). With 6 bases removed from V and 7 bases from J, the gap between germline ends came to 16 bases. The CDR3 is 14 residues long. For the CDR3, the DNA is TGTGCCAGCAGACCCGCCGTGGGAGACCAGCCCCAGCATTTT. It translates to CASRPAVGDQPQHF.

This chain connects TRBV6-5 to TRBJ2-5, with D hard to call. Trimming pared 0 bases from V and 4 bases from J, leaving 6 bases between. The V gene's germline CDR1 is MNHEY and CDR2 SVGAGI. This CDR3 has 13 residues. The CDR3 DNA is TGTGCCAGCAGTTACTCGGGTCCAGAGACCCAGTACTTC. It specifies CASSYSGPETQYF.

The rearrangement uses TRBV2 and TRBJ2-4; unclear D gene. V lost 3 bases and J lost 3, with 12 bases in between. CDR3 length: 15 amino acids. Germline lookup yields CDR1 SNHLY and CDR2 FYNNEI. In DNA form, the CDR3 reads TGTGCCAGCAGTGAGGTGTTGGTAGTCAAAAACATTCAGTACTTC. Residues: CASSEVLVVKNIQYF.

This sequence joins TRBV5-6 and TRBJ2-7, with D hard to call. Germline loops: CDR1 SGHDT, CDR2 YYEEEE. The CDR3 is 15 amino acids. V gave up 1 base and J gave up 2 bases, with 13 bases separating them. CDR3 coding DNA: TGTGCCAGCAGCTTGCTCTCGGCTTTAACCTACGAGCAGTACTTC. This encodes CASSLLSALTYEQYF.

The V call is TRBV29-1, the J call TRBJ2-1, with unresolved D. The CDR3 runs to 14 residues. V lost 3 bases, J lost 4 bases, and 13 bases lay in between. Germline V gene lookup returns CDR1 SQVTM and CDR2 ANQGSEA. The CDR3 DNA is TGCAGCGTTGACGTACCCCGCAGATACAATGAGCAGTTCTTC. Protein sequence: CSVDVPRRYNEQFF.

DNA of the CDR3: TGTGCCATCAGGGGGATGGACGGAAGCTCCTATAATTCACCCCTCCACTTT. This translates into CAIRGMDGSSYNSPLHF. The chain employs TRBV10-3 and TRBJ1-6; D unresolved. V was cut by 6 bases and J by 0 bases, with 15 bases left in between. Germline-derived CDR1 and CDR2 are ENHRY and SYGVKD. This CDR3 contains 17 residues.

A word on this clone: A read error is likely, as this CDR3 ends without the conserved phenylalanine or tryptophan. The chain links TRBV6-5 to TRBJ1-2, with D uncertain. Trimming cost V 6 bases and J 0 bases, with 5 bases left between them. CDR3 size: 12 residues. The V gene's germline CDR1 is MNHEY and CDR2 SVGAGI. The CDR3 loop reads CASREANYGYTL. The CDR3 DNA follows: TGTGCCAGCAGAGAAGCTAACTATGGCTACACCCTC.

The chain combines TRBV28 with TRBJ1-3; the D gene is possibly TRBD1 (5 bases). This CDR3 has 14 amino acids. CDR1 and CDR2 from the germline V gene are MDHEN and SYDVKM. The ends were cut back, 7 bases at V and 5 bases at J, with 15 bases in the middle. The chain's CDR3 is CASTPGAVRNTIYF. CDR3 nucleotide sequence: TGTGCCAGCACCCCCGGGGCGGTACGAAACACCATATATTTT.